This section outlines one T cell receptor (beta chain) sequence together with its context. The CDR3 totals 15 residues. The germline V gene encodes CDR1 SNHLY and CDR2 FYNNEI. With 5 bases clipped from V and 0 bases from J, the junction kept 6 bases outside the gene matches. The entry originates in a study of blood T cell repertoires in COVID-19. The wider study: Material from acute and convalescent COVID-19 was sourced from the United States, Italy and Spain. Nucleic acid was either cDNA or gDNA, and it came from T cells, B-cell-depleted T cells, or PBMCs.

Per the original data handling: Estimation of nucleated cell counts was performed using reference gene primer amplification. Clones were read by immunoSEQ multiplex PCR, and TCRdb kept only the in-frame ones, dropping some. V, J and clone size were drawn from that table, and D and trimming were deduced from the DNA. The sample lists 83,000 or so clones, around 87% occurring once. The rearrangement uses TRBV2 and TRBJ2-7; 8 bases match TRBD2. The clonotype comes from a man older than 75 with active or convalescent COVID-19. The sequenced sample consisted of peripheral blood. CDR3 loop: CASSRLARSSYEQYV. In nucleotides, the CDR3 is TGTGCCAGCAGTCGACTAGCGCGAAGCTCCTACGAGCAGTACGTC.